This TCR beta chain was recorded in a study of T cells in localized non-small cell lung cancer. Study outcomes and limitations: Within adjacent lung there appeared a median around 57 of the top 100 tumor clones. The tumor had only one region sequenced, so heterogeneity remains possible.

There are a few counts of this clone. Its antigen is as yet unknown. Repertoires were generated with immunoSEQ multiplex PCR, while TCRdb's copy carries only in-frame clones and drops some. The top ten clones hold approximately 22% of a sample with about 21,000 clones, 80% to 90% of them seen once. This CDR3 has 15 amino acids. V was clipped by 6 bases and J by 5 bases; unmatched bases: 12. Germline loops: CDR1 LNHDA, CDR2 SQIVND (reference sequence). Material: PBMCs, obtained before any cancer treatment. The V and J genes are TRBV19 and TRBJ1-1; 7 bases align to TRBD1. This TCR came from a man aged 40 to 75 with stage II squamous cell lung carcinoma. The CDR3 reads CASRGQPPGRTEAFF. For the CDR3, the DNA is TGTGCCAGTAGGGGACAGCCCCCTGGAAGGACTGAAGCTTTCTTT.